Listed below are T cell receptor beta chains from one sample, sequenced in a study of T-cell reconstitution after alpha-beta-depleted transplantation in children. MiXCR was run by TCRdb on the PCR reads, yielding one entry per CDR3 protein. The sample lists around 680,000 distinct CDR3 sequences; 16% were seen once. The specimen was PBMCs from the stem cell graft donor, collected from the stem cell graft. These receptors all stem from a human donor who donated a stem cell graft to a child with acute myeloid leukemia. Both conserved end residues are trimmed from each CDR3.

j_gene: TRBJ1-1; v_gene: TRBV7-2; CDR3aa: ASSQDWGTEAF
j_gene: TRBJ1-2; v_gene: TRBV27; CDR3aa: ASSLLSTGNGYT
j_gene: TRBJ1-2; v_gene: TRBV12-3/TRBV12-4; CDR3aa: ASSSWTGEDYGYT
j_gene: TRBJ2-2; v_gene: TRBV6-5; CDR3aa: ASSYDRGNTGELF
j_gene: TRBJ2-3; v_gene: TRBV11-3; CDR3aa: ASSLAWRGSTDTQY
j_gene: TRBJ2-7; v_gene: TRBV7-9; CDR3aa: ASSADRYEQY
j_gene: TRBJ1-1; v_gene: TRBV7-2; CDR3aa: ASSRMWNTEAF
j_gene: TRBJ2-1; v_gene: TRBV13; CDR3aa: ASSLDSGGRWAYNEQF
j_gene: TRBJ2-3; v_gene: TRBV7-9; CDR3aa: ASSSGHPTDTQY
j_gene: TRBJ1-2; v_gene: TRBV6-2/TRBV6-3; CDR3aa: ASSLTGRRGYGYT
j_gene: TRBJ1-5; v_gene: TRBV28; CDR3aa: ASKAGGFGNQPQH
j_gene: TRBJ2-5; v_gene: TRBV3-1; CDR3aa: ASSHLAMGGETQY
j_gene: TRBJ2-1; v_gene: TRBV12-3/TRBV12-4; CDR3aa: ASSRDRELNEQF
j_gene: TRBJ2-3; v_gene: TRBV10-3; CDR3aa: AISGADGRGTDTQY
j_gene: TRBJ1-1; v_gene: TRBV20-1; CDR3aa: SASGGAMNTEAF
j_gene: TRBJ2-3; v_gene: TRBV20-1; CDR3aa: SARVQGGTQY
j_gene: TRBJ2-3; v_gene: TRBV10-3; CDR3aa: AISESHPRSTDTQY